Listed here is a single T cell receptor (beta chain). Its antigen is still unknown. The CDR3 has 17 amino acids. CDR1 MDHEN and CDR2 SYDVKM come from the germline V gene. V lost 5 bases, J lost 1 base, and 7 bases stayed unmatched. The record originates from a study of Ad26.COV2.S vaccination and SARS-CoV-2 variants. On the study more broadly: Donor allocation was to the COV1001 Ad26.COV2.S trial arm. Overall study results and limits: Total responses of T cells may have been underestimated by the analyses of TCR breadth and depth.

The treatment was: over 15 received Ad26.COV2.S at low or high dose, single or two shots; about 5 received placebo; per-sample allocation not given. The samples were gathered on day 63 after the first injection of vaccine or placebo. Expression of Wuhan-strain SARS-CoV-2 spike came from the Ad26 vector that formed the vaccine. Here immunoSEQ multiplex PCR was the method, and the copy in TCRdb shows in-frame clones only, minus some. The sample contains approximately 410,000 clones, approximately 88% of which appear only once. The sequence came from a person aged 18 to 59 who received the Ad26.COV2.S COVID-19 vaccine or a placebo. The J gene is TRBJ2-2, the V gene TRBV28; TRBD2 matches at 10 bases. The source material was peripheral blood, sampled in a trial of Ad26.COV2.S vaccine versus placebo. DNA of the CDR3: TGTGCCAGCAGTATATTTAGACTAGCGGGGAACACCGGGGAGCTGTTTTTT. Amino acid sequence: CASSIFRLAGNTGELFF.